The 13 T cell receptor beta chains given below trace back to one sample, sequenced in a study of identical twins. Each CDR3 protein is one row after TCRdb ran MiXCR on the 5' RACE reads. Among over 200,000 distinct CDR3 sequences listed, roughly a tenth were seen once. The sample was memory T cells sorted from blood. These receptors all come from a man aged 45 to 65 in good health.

In this sample, this clonotype turned up a few times. The J gene is TRBJ2-7, the V gene TRBV4-1; perhaps TRBD2 as D (6 bases). The CDR3 length is 13 residues. Germline lookup yields CDR1 MGHRA and CDR2 YSYEKL. V was trimmed by 10 bases and J by 7 bases, leaving 20 bases between them. The CDR3 DNA sequence: TGCGCCATCCCCAAGAGAGGGGCGGGGGAGCAGTACTTC. Amino acids: CAIPKRGAGEQYF.

CDR3 residues: CASSHPTRAGGSKAFF. The CDR3 DNA follows: TGCGCCAGCAGCCATCCCACGAGGGCAGGGGGCAGTAAAGCTTTCTTT. This chain connects TRBV4-1 to TRBJ1-1; the match to TRBD1 covers 8 bases. Germline CDR1 is MGHRA and CDR2 is YSYEKL. Unmatched junction bases numbered 15, after V lost 3 bases and J lost 9 bases. The CDR3 has 16 amino acids.

This clonotype was recorded at least ten times. The chain combines TRBV4-3 with TRBJ2-1; 8 positions match TRBD2. CDR1 is LGHNA, CDR2 YSLEER, per germline. The CDR3 contains 15 residues. The J segment lost 10 bases and the V segment lost 0 bases, leaving 8 bases of the junction unmatched. CDR3 DNA: TGCGCCAGCAGCCAAGAGCGGGGGGCTAGCAGGGAGCAGTTCTTC. Its protein product is CASSQERGASREQFF.

This rearrangement joins TRBV5-1 to TRBJ1-5, with D tentatively TRBD1 (5 bases). The CDR3 runs 14 residues. The germline V and J ends were trimmed by 4 bases and 3 bases, with 11 bases remaining between them. Germline lookup yields CDR1 SGHRS and CDR2 YFSETQ. CDR3 sequence reads: CASSPSGSNQPQHF. The CDR3 DNA reads TGCGCCAGCAGCCCTTCAGGGTCCAATCAGCCCCAGCATTTT.

This chain uses TRBV7-2 with TRBJ2-3; 11 bases line up with TRBD1. The CDR3 runs 15 residues. Germline CDR1 reads SGHTA; CDR2 reads FQGNSA. V was pared by 5 bases and J by 5 bases, with 6 bases of the junction left unmatched. CDR3 DNA: TGTGCCAGCAGCGCCGGACAGGGGGCGATAGATACGCAGTATTTT. Its translation: CASSAGQGAIDTQYF.

Many counts were recorded for this clonotype. Relative to the germline gene, one junction end is altered; a read error may explain this. Here the CDR3 reads CASSDKSGSRDTQYF. Here the CDR3 DNA reads TGTGCCAGCAGTGACAAGTCCGGGAGCAGAGATACGCAGTATTTT. V is TRBV12-3 or TRBV12-4 and J is TRBJ2-3; weak D call: TRBD2 (6 bases). The length of the CDR3 is 15 residues.

This clonotype was detected a few times. This rearrangement joins TRBV27 to TRBJ2-7, with 11 bases lining up with TRBD2. V shed 6 bases and J 4 bases; nucleotides not matched to a gene: 8. The CDR3 runs 15 residues. From germline, CDR1 is MNHEY and CDR2 SMNVEV (reference sequence). Written as DNA, the CDR3 is TGTGCCAGCAGAACACTAGCGGGAGTGGGGTACGAGCAGTACTTC. It specifies CASRTLAGVGYEQYF.

There are many counts of this clonotype. Sequence at one end of the junction differs from germline and may be a read error. The CDR3 DNA follows: TGTGCCAGTAGCGGGGGGGGCTCCCGGGACAGGGTATGGGACACTGAAGCTTTCTTT. It encodes CASSGGGSRDRVWDTEAFF. The chain recombines TRBV9 with TRBJ1-1, with TRBD1 matching 9 bases. Germline V gene sequence: CDR1 SGDLS, CDR2 YYNGEE. The CDR3 spans 19 residues.

This clonotype was seen repeatedly, ten times or more. V and J are TRBV5-4 and TRBJ2-1; D is uncertain. Germline values: CDR1 SGHNT, CDR2 YYREEE (reference sequence). V was pared by 0 bases and J by 4 bases, with 11 bases between. The CDR3 sequence is 15 residues long. The CDR3 here is CASSLGRAAYNEQFF. The CDR3 nucleotides are TGTGCCAGCAGCTTGGGAAGGGCAGCTTACAATGAGCAGTTCTTC.

This sequence joins TRBV3-1 and TRBJ2-1, with TRBD2 matching 14 bases. In germline, CDR1 is LGHDT, CDR2 YNNKEL (reference sequence). Trimming cost V 4 bases and J 4 bases; bases outside gene matches: 3. The CDR3 sequence is 16 residues long. The CDR3 here is CASSPTSGGGYNEQFF. CDR3 nucleotide sequence: TGTGCCAGCAGCCCGACTAGCGGGGGGGGTTACAATGAGCAGTTCTTC.

For the CDR3, the DNA is TGCGCCAGCAGCCCCTCGGAAGGGGGGCGGTACCAAGAGACCCAGTACTTC. Translating it yields CASSPSEGGRYQETQYF. The V call is TRBV4-3, the J call TRBJ2-5; D possibly uses TRBD1 or TRBD2 (6 bases each). Trimming stripped 4 bases from V and 0 bases from J, with 18 bases between. Germline CDR1 and CDR2: LGHNA and YSLEER. This CDR3 is 17 amino acids long.

This clonotype was seen many times. This sequence joins TRBV12-3 or TRBV12-4 and TRBJ2-7; D might be TRBD2 (5 bases). The CDR3 covers 14 residues. V dropped 2 bases and J dropped 6 bases, with 14 bases sitting between them. The CDR3 protein is CASSLSPRRSEQYF. As DNA, the CDR3 is TGTGCCAGCAGTTTATCTCCCAGGAGGTCCGAGCAGTACTTC.

About this clonotype itself: This may come from a read error, since a much larger clone is one base off. The rearrangement joins TRBV20-1 to TRBJ2-1; TRBD2 aligns across 8 bases. The germline V gene encodes CDR1 DFQATT and CDR2 SNEGSKA (reference sequence). There are 15 residues in the CDR3. Trimming at V came to 0 bases and at J to 8 bases, leaving 9 bases not matched to a gene. The chain's CDR3 is CSARDLQREIYEQFF. CDR3 in DNA: TGCAGTGCTAGAGATCTTCAGCGGGAGATCTATGAGCAGTTCTTC.